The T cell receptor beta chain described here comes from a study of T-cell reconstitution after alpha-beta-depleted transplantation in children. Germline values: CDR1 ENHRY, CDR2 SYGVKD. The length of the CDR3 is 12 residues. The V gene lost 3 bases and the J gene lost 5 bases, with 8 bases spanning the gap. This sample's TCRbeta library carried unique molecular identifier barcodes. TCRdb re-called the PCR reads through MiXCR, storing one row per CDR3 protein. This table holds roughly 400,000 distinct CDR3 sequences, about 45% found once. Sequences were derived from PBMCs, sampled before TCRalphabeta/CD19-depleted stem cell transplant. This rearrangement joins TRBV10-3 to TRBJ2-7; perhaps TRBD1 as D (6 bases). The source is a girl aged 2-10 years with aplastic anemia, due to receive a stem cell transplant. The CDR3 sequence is CAISDTGNEQYF. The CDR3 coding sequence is TGTGCCATCAGTGATACAGGGAACGAGCAGTACTTC.